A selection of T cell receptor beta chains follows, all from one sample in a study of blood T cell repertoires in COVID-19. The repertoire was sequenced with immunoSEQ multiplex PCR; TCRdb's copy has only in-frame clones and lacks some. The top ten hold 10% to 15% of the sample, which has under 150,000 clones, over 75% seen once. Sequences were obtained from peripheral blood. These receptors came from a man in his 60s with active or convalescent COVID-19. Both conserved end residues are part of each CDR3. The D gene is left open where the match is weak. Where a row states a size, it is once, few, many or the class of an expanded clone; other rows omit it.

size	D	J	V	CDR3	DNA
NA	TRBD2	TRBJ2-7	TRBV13	CASSLPGLAGIEQYF	TGTGCCAGCAGCTTACCCGGACTAGCGGGGATCGAGCAGTACTTC
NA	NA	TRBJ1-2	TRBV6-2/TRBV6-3	CASSYLPGAYGYTF	TGTGCCAGCAGTTACTTACCAGGGGCCTATGGCTACACCTTC
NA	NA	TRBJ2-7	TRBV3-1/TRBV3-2	CASSPGEDPYEQYF	TGTGCCAGCAGCCCGGGGGAGGACCCCTACGAGCAGTACTTC
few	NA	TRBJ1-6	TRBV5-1	CASSLGQGRNSPLHF	TGCGCCAGCAGCTTGGGGCAGGGGCGTAATTCACCCCTCCACTTT
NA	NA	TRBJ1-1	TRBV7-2	CASTPDSEHPEAFF	TGTGCCAGCACCCCCGACAGCGAACACCCCGAAGCTTTCTTT
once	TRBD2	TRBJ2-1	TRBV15	CATSRDPSGRFYNEQFF	TGTGCCACCAGCAGAGACCCTAGCGGGAGGTTCTACAATGAGCAGTTCTTC
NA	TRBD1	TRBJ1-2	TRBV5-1	CASSLVDRGRNGYTF	TGCGCCAGCAGCTTGGTTGACAGGGGGCGAAATGGCTACACCTTC
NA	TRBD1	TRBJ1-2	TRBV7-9	CASSLETGQAYGYTF	TGTGCCAGCAGCTTAGAAACGGGACAGGCCTATGGCTACACCTTC
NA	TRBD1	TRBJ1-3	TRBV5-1	CASMRGTGIAGNTIYF	TGCGCCAGCATGAGAGGGACAGGAATCGCTGGAAACACCATATATTTT
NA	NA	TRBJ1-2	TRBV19	CASSVLIMRGNYGYTF	TGTGCCAGTAGTGTTCTGATAATGCGGGGGAACTATGGCTACACCTTC
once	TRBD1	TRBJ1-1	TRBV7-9	CASSFPGQGVPEAFF	TGTGCCAGCAGCTTTCCGGGACAGGGGGTACCTGAAGCTTTCTTT
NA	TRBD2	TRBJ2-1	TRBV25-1	CASSESWLAGGDEQFF	TGTGCCAGCAGTGAATCGTGGCTAGCGGGAGGGGATGAGCAGTTCTTC
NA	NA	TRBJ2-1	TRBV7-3	CASSLRPPGSGFFNEQFF	TGTGCCAGCAGCTTAAGGCCCCCGGGAAGCGGCTTCTTCAATGAGCAGTTCTTC
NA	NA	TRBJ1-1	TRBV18	CASSSTGGDTEAFF	TGTGCCAGCTCCTCGACAGGAGGAGACACTGAAGCTTTCTTT
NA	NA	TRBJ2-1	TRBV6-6	CASRPDSASSYNEQFF	TGTGCCAGCAGGCCCGACAGCGCCAGCTCCTACAATGAGCAGTTCTTC
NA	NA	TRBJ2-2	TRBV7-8	CASSSLARGTGELFF	TGTGCCAGCAGCTCCCTGGCGCGGGGCACCGGGGAGCTGTTTTTT
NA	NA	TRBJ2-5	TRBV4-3	CASSQGQGLGTQYF	TGCGCCAGCAGCCAAGGGCAGGGGCTTGGAACCCAGTACTTC
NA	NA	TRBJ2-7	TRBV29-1	CSVEGGLQAHEQYF	TGCAGCGTTGAAGGGGGCCTGCAAGCCCACGAGCAGTACTTC
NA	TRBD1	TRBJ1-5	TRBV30	CAWSGQGAGQPQHF	TGTGCCTGGAGCGGACAGGGGGCGGGTCAGCCCCAGCATTTT
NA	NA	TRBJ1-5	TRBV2	CASSRTDSNQPQHF	TGTGCCAGCAGTAGGACAGATAGCAATCAGCCCCAGCATTTT
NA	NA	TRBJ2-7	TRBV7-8	CASSRLEGNYEQYF	TGTGCCAGCAGCCGACTGGAGGGTAACTACGAGCAGTACTTC
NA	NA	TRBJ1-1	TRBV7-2	CASSPGQRGTEAFF	TGTGCCAGCAGCCCCGGACAGAGGGGCACTGAAGCTTTCTTT
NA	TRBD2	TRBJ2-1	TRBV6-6	CASSPLGGRSSYNEQFF	TGTGCCAGCAGTCCTCTCGGCGGGAGGAGCTCCTACAATGAGCAGTTCTTC
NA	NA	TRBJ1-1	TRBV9	CASSVALNTEAFF	TGTGCCAGCAGCGTAGCACTAAACACTGAAGCTTTCTTT
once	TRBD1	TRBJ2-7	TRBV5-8	CASSTRQGALFMGEQYF	TGTGCCAGCAGCACCCGACAGGGGGCCCTATTTATGGGCGAGCAGTACTTC
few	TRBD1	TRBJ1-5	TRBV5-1	CASSPGQGNQPQHF	TGCGCCAGCAGCCCGGGACAGGGCAATCAGCCCCAGCATTTT
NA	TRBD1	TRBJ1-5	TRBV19	CASSGTGFQPQHF	TGTGCCAGCTCCGGGACAGGTTTTCAGCCCCAGCATTTT
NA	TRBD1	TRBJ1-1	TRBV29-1	CSVQRDRANTEAFF	TGCAGCGTTCAACGGGACAGGGCGAACACTGAAGCTTTCTTT
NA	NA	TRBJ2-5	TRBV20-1	CSARAGETQYF	TGCAGTGCTAGAGCAGGGGAGACCCAGTACTTC
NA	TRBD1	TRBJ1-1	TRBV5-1	CASSLGQGENTEAFF	TGCGCCAGCAGCTTGGGACAGGGGGAGAACACTGAAGCTTTCTTT